A selection of T cell receptor beta chains follows, all from one sample in a study of technical replicates of blood from a few donors. The method was immunoSEQ multiplex PCR; TCRdb's version includes in-frame clones alone and lacks a portion of them. This table holds 65,000 to 75,000 clones, 86% found once. The specimen was PBMCs. The receptor set was obtained from a human donor in good health. Some clones in this sample may be carry-over from other donors' samples. The CDR3 runs from the conserved cysteine through the conserved F or W. A D gene is named only where the DNA matches it firmly. Expanded clones are given a class, and other clones once, few, many or no size at all.

d_call	j_call	clone_size	v_call	cdr3_aa	cdr3_nt
.	TRBJ2-2	once	TRBV19	CASRSSREATGELFF	TGTGCCAGTAGATCATCCAGGGAGGCCACCGGGGAGCTGTTTTTT
.	TRBJ1-1	.	TRBV12-5	CASEGHNTEAFF	TGTGCTAGTGAGGGGCACAACACTGAAGCTTTCTTT
TRBD2	TRBJ2-2	.	TRBV30	CAWISGSGAGELFF	TGTGCCTGGATTAGCGGGAGTGGCGCCGGGGAGCTGTTTTTT
TRBD1	TRBJ2-5	once	TRBV2	CASSRDSQETQYF	TGTGCCAGCAGTCGGGACAGCCAAGAGACCCAGTACTTC
TRBD2	TRBJ2-1	.	TRBV30	CAWTLSGLAGNEQFF	TGTGCCTGGACTCTATCAGGGCTAGCGGGAAATGAGCAGTTCTTC
.	TRBJ1-1	few	TRBV7-2	CASSLVGGRSEAFF	TGTGCCAGCAGCTTAGTTGGGGGCAGGTCTGAAGCTTTCTTT
TRBD2	TRBJ2-1	.	TRBV6-6	CASSLGLAVNEQFF	TGTGCCAGCAGCCTCGGACTAGCGGTAAATGAGCAGTTCTTC
TRBD1	TRBJ2-3	.	TRBV29-1	CSVCDRGRSPDTQYF	TGCAGCGTTTGCGACAGGGGGCGCTCCCCAGATACGCAGTATTTT
.	TRBJ2-3	.	TRBV20-1	CSPGDTQYF	TGCAGTCCAGGGGATACGCAGTATTTT
.	TRBJ2-5	.	TRBV11-3	CASSFVTGAGETQYF	TGTGCCAGCAGCTTTGTTACAGGGGCGGGGGAGACCCAGTACTTC
TRBD1	TRBJ1-1	.	TRBV18	CASSIGGPNTEAFF	TGTGCCAGCTCCATAGGGGGCCCGAACACTGAAGCTTTCTTT
.	TRBJ2-7	.	TRBV19	CASSVGTQSSYEQYF	TGTGCCAGTAGTGTCGGGACTCAGAGCTCCTACGAGCAGTACTTC
TRBD1	TRBJ2-3	.	TRBV9	CASTSGTGSSDTQYF	TGTGCCAGCACCTCCGGGACAGGGAGTTCAGATACGCAGTATTTT
TRBD1	TRBJ2-5	.	TRBV13	CASSSRSDRVQETQYF	TGTGCCAGCAGTAGCCGATCGGACAGGGTACAAGAGACCCAGTACTTC
.	TRBJ1-5	.	TRBV27	CASSFGQSNQPQHF	TGTGCCAGCAGTTTCGGACAGAGCAATCAGCCCCAGCATTTT
TRBD1	TRBJ2-5	.	TRBV18	CASSPLRRQGGETQYF	TGTGCCAGCTCACCCCTCCGTAGACAGGGTGGGGAGACCCAGTACTTC
.	TRBJ1-2	.	TRBV29-1	CSAGWQNYGYTF	TGCAGCGCGGGATGGCAGAACTATGGCTACACCTTC
.	TRBJ1-6	.	TRBV18	CASSTGWLERNSPLHF	TGTGCCAGCTCAACGGGGTGGCTGGAACGAAATTCACCCCTCCACTTT
TRBD1	TRBJ2-7	.	TRBV30	CAWSVGTGMGYEQYF	TGTGCCTGGAGTGTGGGGACAGGAATGGGCTACGAGCAGTACTTC
.	TRBJ1-2	.	TRBV7-9	CASSQGRGDGYTF	TGTGCCAGCAGTCAAGGCAGGGGAGATGGCTACACCTTC
.	TRBJ2-3	.	TRBV13	CASSFAGAVGDTQYF	TGTGCCAGCAGCTTTGCGGGCGCAGTCGGGGATACGCAGTATTTT
.	TRBJ2-6	once	TRBV6-1	CASKGGGVPNVLTF	TGTGCCAGCAAGGGGGGGGGAGTCCCCAACGTCCTGACTTTC
TRBD2	TRBJ2-7	.	TRBV7-2	CASSLSASGYEQYF	TGTGCCAGCAGCTTATCGGCTAGCGGTTACGAGCAGTACTTC
.	TRBJ1-2	.	TRBV5-1	CASSLGLGGGFGYGYTF	TGCGCCAGCAGCCTCGGGCTTGGCGGGGGTTTCGGCTATGGCTACACCTTC
TRBD2	TRBJ2-5	.	TRBV5-1	CASSLAGGLAQETQYF	TGCGCCAGCAGCTTGGCCGGAGGACTAGCCCAAGAGACCCAGTACTTC
.	TRBJ2-1	.	TRBV4-2	CASSQGLQGGSYNEQFF	TGTGCCAGCAGCCAAGGGTTACAGGGTGGCTCCTACAATGAGCAGTTCTTC
.	TRBJ1-3	.	TRBV19	CASRSVPGNTIYF	TGTGCCAGTAGATCGGTCCCTGGAAACACCATATATTTT
.	TRBJ2-3	.	TRBV18	CASSPPPQNTDTQYF	TGTGCCAGCTCACCACCGCCCCAGAACACAGATACGCAGTATTTT
.	TRBJ1-2	.	TRBV7-8	CASSQTGFGGYTF	TGTGCCAGCAGCCAAACGGGATTTGGTGGCTACACCTTC
TRBD2	TRBJ2-2	.	TRBV4-2	CASSQFWSAGGGNTGELFF	TGTGCCAGCAGCCAATTCTGGTCTGCGGGGGGGGGTAACACCGGGGAGCTGTTTTTT
.	TRBJ2-3	once	TRBV11-1	CASSLVRRSTDTQYF	TGTGCCAGCAGCTTAGTGCGGAGGAGCACAGATACGCAGTATTTT
TRBD2	TRBJ2-7	.	TRBV27	CASSPGLAEPLREQYF	TGTGCCAGCAGTCCTGGACTAGCGGAACCGCTGCGGGAGCAGTACTTC
.	TRBJ2-2	once	TRBV5-1	CASSPSVSTGELFF	TGCGCCAGCAGTCCCAGCGTCTCCACCGGGGAGCTGTTTTTT
TRBD1	TRBJ1-3	.	TRBV7-9	CASSLITGVATIYF	TGTGCCAGCAGCTTAATTACAGGGGTCGCCACCATATATTTT
TRBD1	TRBJ1-1	.	TRBV18	CASSHRDRARGTEAFF	TGTGCCAGCTCCCACAGGGACAGGGCCAGGGGCACTGAAGCTTTCTTT
.	TRBJ2-2	.	TRBV6-5	CASSSTDSTGELFF	TGTGCCAGCAGCTCAACGGACTCCACCGGGGAGCTGTTTTTT
.	TRBJ1-1	.	TRBV27	CASSSLVWVGSTEAFF	TGTGCCAGCAGTTCCCTAGTTTGGGTAGGGAGCACTGAAGCTTTCTTT
TRBD2	TRBJ2-1	.	TRBV4-2	CASSQDMTSGSSHNEQFF	TGTGCCAGCAGCCAAGATATGACTAGCGGGAGTAGCCACAATGAGCAGTTCTTC
.	TRBJ2-7	.	TRBV12-5	CASGLYLGPQYF	TGTGCTAGTGGTTTGTATTTGGGGCCGCAGTACTTC
TRBD1	TRBJ1-3	.	TRBV15	CATSRGSTGSSGNTIYF	TGTGCCACCAGCAGAGGCTCGACAGGGAGCTCTGGAAACACCATATATTTT
.	TRBJ2-5	.	TRBV2	CASSEDLGGGETQYF	TGTGCCAGCAGTGAGGATTTGGGGGGTGGCGAGACCCAGTACTTC
.	TRBJ1-5	.	TRBV7-3	CASSFRGNQPQHF	TGTGCCAGCAGCTTCAGGGGTAATCAGCCCCAGCATTTT
.	TRBJ1-2	.	TRBV4-1	CASSQGDNGYGYTF	TGCGCCAGCAGCCAAGGTGACAACGGCTATGGCTACACCTTC
.	TRBJ2-6	.	TRBV9	CASSGSDAGANVLTF	TGTGCCAGCAGCGGGAGCGACGCTGGGGCCAACGTCCTGACTTTC
.	TRBJ2-2	.	TRBV7-9	CASSPRQENTGELFF	TGTGCCAGCAGCCCAAGACAGGAAAACACCGGGGAGCTGTTTTTT
.	TRBJ2-7	.	TRBV20-1	CSATGSYEQYF	TGCAGTGCTACAGGGTCCTACGAGCAGTACTTC
TRBD1	TRBJ1-4	once	TRBV7-9	CASSDPSQGVEKLFF	TGTGCCAGCAGCGACCCGTCTCAGGGGGTCGAAAAACTGTTTTTT
.	TRBJ1-2	once	TRBV18	CASSGQNLGYTF	TGTGCCAGCTCGGGGCAGAATCTCGGCTACACCTTC
.	TRBJ2-3	.	TRBV5-1	CASSPEPSPDTQYF	TGCGCCAGCAGCCCGGAGCCTAGTCCAGATACGCAGTATTTT
.	TRBJ1-1	few	TRBV27	CASREKGLTYTEAFF	TGTGCCAGCAGGGAAAAGGGGCTTACCTACACTGAAGCTTTCTTT
TRBD1	TRBJ2-7	.	TRBV7-8	CASSLADRASYEQYF	TGTGCCAGCAGCTTAGCGGACAGGGCCTCCTACGAGCAGTACTTC
.	TRBJ1-2	.	TRBV7-2	CASSFAGPQAGYTF	TGTGCCAGCAGCTTTGCGGGCCCCCAGGCTGGCTACACCTTC
TRBD1	TRBJ1-2	.	TRBV5-4	CASEQGFSGYTF	TGTGCCTCAGAACAGGGGTTCTCTGGCTACACCTTC
.	TRBJ1-1	.	TRBV7-2	CASSQREGTTEAFF	TGTGCCAGCAGCCAGAGGGAGGGCACCACTGAAGCTTTCTTT
.	TRBJ2-7	.	TRBV27	CASSLVQGNYEQYF	TGTGCCAGCAGTCTCGTCCAGGGGAACTACGAGCAGTACTTC
TRBD2	TRBJ2-1	.	TRBV30	CAWQRGSYNEQFF	TGTGCCTGGCAGCGGGGCTCCTACAATGAGCAGTTCTTC
.	TRBJ2-2	.	TRBV9	CASSVTTGLPGELFF	TGTGCCAGCAGCGTGACAACAGGGCTTCCTGGGGAGCTGTTTTTT